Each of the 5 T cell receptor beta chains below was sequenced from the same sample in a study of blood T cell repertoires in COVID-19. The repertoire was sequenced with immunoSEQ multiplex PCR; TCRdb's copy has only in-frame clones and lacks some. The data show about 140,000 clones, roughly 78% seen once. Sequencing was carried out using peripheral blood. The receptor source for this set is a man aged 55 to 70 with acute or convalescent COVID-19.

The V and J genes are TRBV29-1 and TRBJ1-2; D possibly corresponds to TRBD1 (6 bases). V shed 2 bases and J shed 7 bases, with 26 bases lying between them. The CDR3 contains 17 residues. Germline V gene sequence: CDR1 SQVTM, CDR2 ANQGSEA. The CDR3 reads CSVENTLGTFDLGGYTF. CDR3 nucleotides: TGCAGCGTTGAAAACACCCTCGGGACATTCGACCTCGGTGGCTACACCTTC. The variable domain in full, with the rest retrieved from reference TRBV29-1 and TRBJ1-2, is SAVISQKPSRDICQRGTSLTIQCQVDSQVTMMFWYRQQPGQSLTLIATANQGSEATYESGFVIDKFPISRPNLTFSTLTVSNMSPEDSSIYLCSVENTLGTFDLGGYTFGSGTRLTVV.

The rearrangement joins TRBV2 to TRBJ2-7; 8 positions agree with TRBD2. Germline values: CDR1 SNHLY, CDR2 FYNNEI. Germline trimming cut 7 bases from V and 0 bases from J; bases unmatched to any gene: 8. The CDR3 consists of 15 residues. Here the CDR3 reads CASTLSGATSYEQYF. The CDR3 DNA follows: TGTGCCAGCACCCTTAGCGGGGCGACCTCCTACGAGCAGTACTTC.

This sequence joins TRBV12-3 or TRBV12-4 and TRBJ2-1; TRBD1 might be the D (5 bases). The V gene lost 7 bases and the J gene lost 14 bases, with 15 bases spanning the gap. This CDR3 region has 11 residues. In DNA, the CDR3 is TGTGCCAGCACTCCAGGGCAGAATAAGTTCTTC. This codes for CASTPGQNKFF.

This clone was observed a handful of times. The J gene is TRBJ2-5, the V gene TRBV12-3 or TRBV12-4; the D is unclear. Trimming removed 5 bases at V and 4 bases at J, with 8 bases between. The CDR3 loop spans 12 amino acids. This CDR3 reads CASSQTLETQYF. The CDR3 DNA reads TGTGCCAGCAGTCAAACTCTAGAGACCCAGTACTTC.

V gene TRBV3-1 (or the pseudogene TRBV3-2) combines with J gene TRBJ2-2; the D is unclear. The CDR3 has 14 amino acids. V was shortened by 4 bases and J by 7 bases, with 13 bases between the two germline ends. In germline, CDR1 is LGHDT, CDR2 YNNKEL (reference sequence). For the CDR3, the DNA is TGTGCCAGCAGCCGACCATCCCCGGGCGGGGAGCTGTTTTTT. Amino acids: CASSRPSPGGELFF.